This TCR beta chain is from a study of cytomegalovirus exposure and HLA in healthy donors. PCR primers comprised 60 Vbeta and 13 Jbeta primers. TCRdb's copy holds only in-frame clones and misses some; the assay was immunoSEQ multiplex PCR. Of more than 85,000 clones detected, 81% appear once; the ten largest clones hold about 2%. Points on this clone: The antigen is undetermined.

Study-wide results and limits: Per a prior analysis, the majority of TCR beta V segments were productive roughly 90% or roughly 30% of the time. In a later analysis, V- and J-gene trimming of beta chains associated with a DCLRE1C missense variant, replicated independently. Later analysis found that TCR beta chains associated with HLA were more clonally expanded than other, equally common chains.

This receptor was obtained from a woman aged 25 to 39 in good health and CMV-seronegative. Sequenced: PBMCs.

The CDR3 sequence: CASSPDQNRAQAFF. The CDR3 DNA is TGCGCCAGCAGCCCGGATCAGAACAGGGCTCAAGCTTTCTTT. The chain employs TRBV5-1 and TRBJ1-1; possible D gene TRBD1, 6 bases. The CDR3 totals 14 residues. The V end was cut by 4 bases, the J end by 9 bases, with 19 bases between. Germline lookup yields CDR1 SGHRS and CDR2 YFSETQ.